This entry is about one T cell receptor (beta chain). The data were taken from a study of blood T cell repertoires in COVID-19. Overall study context: T cells, B-cell-depleted T cells, or PBMCs supplied cDNA or gDNA.

Seattle patients were enrolled while actively infected and followed longitudinally. Original analysis: Reference gene primers were amplified, and this amplification served to estimate nucleated cell counts. Data came from immunoSEQ multiplex PCR; TCRdb stores just in-frame clones and leaves some out. That table gives V, J and clone size, and the DNA gave D and trimming. The repertoire includes roughly 280,000 clones, roughly 90% of them detected once, and over 9% sits in the top ten. The V gene end was trimmed by 5 bases and the J gene end by 5 bases; junction bases not matched to a gene: 7. The CDR3 loop spans 16 amino acids. Germline values: CDR1 SEHNR, CDR2 FQNEAQ (reference sequence).

Sequenced: peripheral blood. This chain joins TRBV7-9 and TRBJ2-2; TRBD2 matches at 11 bases. This clonotype originated in a woman between 25 and 40 years old with COVID-19, enrolled during active disease. The CDR3 sequence: CASSQTTSGGTGELFF. As DNA, the CDR3 is TGTGCCAGCAGCCAGACTACTAGCGGGGGTACCGGGGAGCTGTTTTTT.